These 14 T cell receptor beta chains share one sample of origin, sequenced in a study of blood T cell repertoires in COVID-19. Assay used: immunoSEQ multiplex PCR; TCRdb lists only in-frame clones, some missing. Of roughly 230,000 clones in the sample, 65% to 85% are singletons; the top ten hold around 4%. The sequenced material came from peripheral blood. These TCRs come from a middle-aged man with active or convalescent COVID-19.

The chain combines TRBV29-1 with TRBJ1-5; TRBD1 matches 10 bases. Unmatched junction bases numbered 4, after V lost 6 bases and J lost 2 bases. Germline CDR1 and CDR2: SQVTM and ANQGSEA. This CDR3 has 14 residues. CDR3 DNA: TGCAGCGTGGGGGACAGGGGTCGCAATCAGCCCCAGCATTTT. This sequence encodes CSVGDRGRNQPQHF.

CDR3 sequence: CASSVEVGQGGTDTQYF. The CDR3 DNA follows: TGTGCCAGCAGCGTAGAAGTGGGACAGGGGGGAACAGATACGCAGTATTTT. V and J are TRBV9 and TRBJ2-3; 11 bases match TRBD1. CDR1 is SGDLS, CDR2 YYNGEE, per germline. V was clipped by 0 bases and J by 3 bases; unmatched bases: 6. The CDR3 contains 17 residues.

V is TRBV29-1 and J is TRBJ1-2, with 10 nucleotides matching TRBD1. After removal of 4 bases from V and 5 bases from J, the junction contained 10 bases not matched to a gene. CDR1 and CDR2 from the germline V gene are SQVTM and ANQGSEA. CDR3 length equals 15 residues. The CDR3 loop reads CSVAIGGQGGYGYTF. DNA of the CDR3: TGCAGCGTTGCAATAGGAGGACAGGGGGGGTATGGCTACACCTTC.

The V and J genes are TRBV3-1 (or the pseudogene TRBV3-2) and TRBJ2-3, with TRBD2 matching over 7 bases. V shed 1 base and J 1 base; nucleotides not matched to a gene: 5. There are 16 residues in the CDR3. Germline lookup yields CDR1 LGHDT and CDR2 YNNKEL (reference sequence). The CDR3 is CASSQALGGGTDTQYF. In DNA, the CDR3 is TGTGCCAGCAGCCAAGCGTTGGGGGGGGGCACAGATACGCAGTATTTT.

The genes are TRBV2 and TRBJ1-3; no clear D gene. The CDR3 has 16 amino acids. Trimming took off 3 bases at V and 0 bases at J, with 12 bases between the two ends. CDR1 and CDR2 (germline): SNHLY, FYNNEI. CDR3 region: CASSEVRLNSGNTIYF. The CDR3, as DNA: TGTGCCAGCAGTGAGGTCAGACTGAACTCTGGAAACACCATATATTTT.

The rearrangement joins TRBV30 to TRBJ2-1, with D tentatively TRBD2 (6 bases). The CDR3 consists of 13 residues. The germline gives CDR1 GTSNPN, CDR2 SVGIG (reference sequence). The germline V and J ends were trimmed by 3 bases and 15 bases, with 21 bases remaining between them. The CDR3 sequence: CAWRVPDSGQGFF. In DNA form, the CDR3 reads TGTGCCTGGAGGGTCCCCGATAGCGGCCAAGGGTTCTTC.

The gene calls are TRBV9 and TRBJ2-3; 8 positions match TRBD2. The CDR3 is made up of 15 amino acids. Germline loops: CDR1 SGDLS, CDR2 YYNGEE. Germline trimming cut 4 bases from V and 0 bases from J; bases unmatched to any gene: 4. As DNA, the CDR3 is TGTGCCAGCAGCTTCACGGGGGGGAGCACAGATACGCAGTATTTT. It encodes CASSFTGGSTDTQYF.

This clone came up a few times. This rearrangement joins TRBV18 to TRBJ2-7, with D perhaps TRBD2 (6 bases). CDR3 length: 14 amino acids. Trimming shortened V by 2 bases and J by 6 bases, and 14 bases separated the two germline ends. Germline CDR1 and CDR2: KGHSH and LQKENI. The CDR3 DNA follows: TGTGCCAGCTCACCAGCGGGCCAGGGAGGCGAGCAGTACTTC. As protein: CASSPAGQGGEQYF. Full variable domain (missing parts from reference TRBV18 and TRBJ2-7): NAGVMQNPRHLVRRRGQEARLRCSPMKGHSHVYWYRQLPEEGLKFMVYLQKENIIDESGMPKERFSAEFPKEGPSILRIQQVVRGDSAAYFCASSPAGQGGEQYFGPGTRLTVT.

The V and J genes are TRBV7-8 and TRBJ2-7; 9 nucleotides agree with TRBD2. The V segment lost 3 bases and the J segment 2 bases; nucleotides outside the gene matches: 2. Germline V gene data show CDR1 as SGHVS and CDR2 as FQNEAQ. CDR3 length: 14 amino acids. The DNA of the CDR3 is TGTGCCAGCAGCTTTAGCGGGGGCACCTACGAGCAGTACTTC. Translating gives CASSFSGGTYEQYF.

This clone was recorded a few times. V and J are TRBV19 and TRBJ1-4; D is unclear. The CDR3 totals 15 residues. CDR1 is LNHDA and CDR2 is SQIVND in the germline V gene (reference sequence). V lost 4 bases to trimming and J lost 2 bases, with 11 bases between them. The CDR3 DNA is TGTGCCAGTAGTACAGCCCGGCGGACTAATGAAAAACTGTTTTTT. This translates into CASSTARRTNEKLFF.

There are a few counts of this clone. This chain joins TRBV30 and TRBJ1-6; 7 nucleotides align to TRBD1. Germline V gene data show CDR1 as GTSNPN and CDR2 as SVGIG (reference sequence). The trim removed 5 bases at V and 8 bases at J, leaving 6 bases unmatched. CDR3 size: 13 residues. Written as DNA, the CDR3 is TGTGCCTGGGACAGGGTTATGGATTCACCCCTCCACTTT. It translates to CAWDRVMDSPLHF.

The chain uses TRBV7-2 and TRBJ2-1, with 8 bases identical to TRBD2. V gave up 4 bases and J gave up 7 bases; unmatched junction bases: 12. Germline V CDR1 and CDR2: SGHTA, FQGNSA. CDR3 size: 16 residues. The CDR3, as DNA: TGTGCCAGCAGCTCCCTGGTCGGGGGGGCTCTGAATGAGCAGTTCTTC. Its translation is CASSSLVGGALNEQFF.

Here the CDR3 DNA reads TGTGTCAGAAGCGTTTACAGGGGCGAGACTGAAGCTTTCTTT. It specifies CVRSVYRGETEAFF. J is TRBJ1-1 and V is TRBV7-5; TRBD1, as called in the table, went unchecked against the DNA. TRBV7-5 is classified as a pseudogene. CDR3 size: 14 residues.

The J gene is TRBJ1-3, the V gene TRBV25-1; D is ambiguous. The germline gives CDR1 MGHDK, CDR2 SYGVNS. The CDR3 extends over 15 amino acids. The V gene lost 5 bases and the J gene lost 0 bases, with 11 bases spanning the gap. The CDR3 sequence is CASSFAGNSGNTIYF. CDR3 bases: TGTGCCAGCAGTTTTGCAGGAAACTCTGGAAACACCATATATTTT.